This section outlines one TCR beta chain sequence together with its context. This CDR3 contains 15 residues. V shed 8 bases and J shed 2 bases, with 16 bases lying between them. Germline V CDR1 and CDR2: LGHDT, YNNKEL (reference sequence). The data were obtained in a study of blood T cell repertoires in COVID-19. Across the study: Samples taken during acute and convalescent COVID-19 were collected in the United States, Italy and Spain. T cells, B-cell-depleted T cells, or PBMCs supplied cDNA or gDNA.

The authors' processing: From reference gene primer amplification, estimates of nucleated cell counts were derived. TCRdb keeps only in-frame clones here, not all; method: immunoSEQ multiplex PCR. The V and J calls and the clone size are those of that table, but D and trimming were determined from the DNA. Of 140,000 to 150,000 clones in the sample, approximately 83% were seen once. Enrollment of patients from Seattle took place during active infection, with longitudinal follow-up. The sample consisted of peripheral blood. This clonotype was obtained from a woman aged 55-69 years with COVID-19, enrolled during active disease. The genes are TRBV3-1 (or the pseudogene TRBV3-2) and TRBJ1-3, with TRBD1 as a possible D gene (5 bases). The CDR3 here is CASQDSAGPGNTIYF. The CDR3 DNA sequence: TGTGCCAGCCAGGATTCAGCAGGGCCTGGAAACACCATATATTTT.